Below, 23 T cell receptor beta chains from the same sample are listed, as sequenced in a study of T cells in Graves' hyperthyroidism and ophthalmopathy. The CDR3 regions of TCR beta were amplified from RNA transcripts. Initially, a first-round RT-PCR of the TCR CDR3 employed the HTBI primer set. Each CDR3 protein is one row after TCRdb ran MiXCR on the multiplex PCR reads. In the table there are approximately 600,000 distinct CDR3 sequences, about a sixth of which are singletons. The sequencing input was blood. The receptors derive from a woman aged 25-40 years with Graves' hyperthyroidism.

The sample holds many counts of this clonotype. CDR3 in amino acids: CASSSLEARSRGGTQYF. CDR3 in DNA: TGTGCCAGCAGCTCCTTGGAGGCCCGCTCCCGGGGAGGCACGCAGTATTTT. The gene calls are TRBV6-2 or TRBV6-3 and TRBJ2-3; possibly TRBD2 for D (6 bases). Germline CDR1 is MNHEY and CDR2 is SVGEGT. The V and J ends lost 6 bases and 9 bases respectively, with 28 bases between them. The CDR3 length is 17 residues.

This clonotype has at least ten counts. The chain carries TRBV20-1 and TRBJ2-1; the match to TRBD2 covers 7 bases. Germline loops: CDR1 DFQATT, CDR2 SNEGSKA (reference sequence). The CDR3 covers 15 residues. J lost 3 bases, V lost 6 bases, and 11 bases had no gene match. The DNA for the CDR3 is TGCAGTGCCCCTAGCGGAGACTCGATCTACAATGAGCAGTTCTTC. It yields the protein CSAPSGDSIYNEQFF.

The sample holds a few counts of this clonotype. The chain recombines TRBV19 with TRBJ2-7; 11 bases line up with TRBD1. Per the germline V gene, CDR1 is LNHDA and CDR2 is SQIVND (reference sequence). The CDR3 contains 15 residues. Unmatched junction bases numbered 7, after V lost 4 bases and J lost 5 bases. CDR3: CASSTGQGARDEQYF. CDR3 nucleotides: TGTGCCAGTAGTACTGGACAGGGGGCGAGGGACGAGCAGTACTTC.

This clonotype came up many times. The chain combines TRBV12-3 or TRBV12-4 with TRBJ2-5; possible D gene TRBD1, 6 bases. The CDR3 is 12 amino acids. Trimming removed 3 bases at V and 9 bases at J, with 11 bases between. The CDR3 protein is CASSFGTGPQYF. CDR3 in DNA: TGTGCCAGCAGTTTTGGCACAGGGCCCCAGTACTTC.

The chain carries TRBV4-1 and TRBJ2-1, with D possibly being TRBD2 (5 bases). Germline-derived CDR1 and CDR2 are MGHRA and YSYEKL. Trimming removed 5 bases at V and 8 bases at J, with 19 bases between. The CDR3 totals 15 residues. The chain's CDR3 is CASSSPTTRYYEQFF. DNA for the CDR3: TGCGCCAGCAGCTCTCCGACTACTAGATACTATGAGCAGTTCTTC.

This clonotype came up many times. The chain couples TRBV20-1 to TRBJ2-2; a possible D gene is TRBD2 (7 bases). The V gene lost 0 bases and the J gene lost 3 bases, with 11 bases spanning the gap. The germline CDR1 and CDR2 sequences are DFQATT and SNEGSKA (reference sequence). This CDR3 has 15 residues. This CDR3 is CSARDLGGDTGELFF. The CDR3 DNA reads TGCAGTGCTAGAGATCTAGGGGGGGACACCGGGGAGCTGTTTTTT.

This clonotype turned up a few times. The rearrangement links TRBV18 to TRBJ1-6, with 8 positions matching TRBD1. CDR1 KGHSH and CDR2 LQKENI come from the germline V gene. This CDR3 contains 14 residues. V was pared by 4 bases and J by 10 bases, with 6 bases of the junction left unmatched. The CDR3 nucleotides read TGTGCCAGCTCACAGGACAGGGATCGGTCACCCCTCCACTTT. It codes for CASSQDRDRSPLHF.

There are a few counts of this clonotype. Here the CDR3 DNA reads TGTGCCAGCAGTAAGGGAGGGGCCAATTCACCCCTCCACTTT. The encoded protein is CASSKGGANSPLHF. The V and J genes are TRBV6-1 and TRBJ1-6; a possible D gene is TRBD1 (5 bases). CDR1 is MNHNS, CDR2 SASEGT, per germline. Trimming pared 5 bases from V and 7 bases from J, leaving 12 bases between. The CDR3 runs to 14 residues.

The CDR3 bases are TGTGCCAGCTCATCGGACAGGGTCCCAAACACCATATATTTT. Translating gives CASSSDRVPNTIYF. This sequence joins TRBV18 and TRBJ1-3, with TRBD1 matching over 8 bases. CDR1 is KGHSH and CDR2 is LQKENI in the germline V gene. The CDR3 totals 14 residues. The V gene end was trimmed by 5 bases and the J gene end by 6 bases; junction bases not matched to a gene: 6.

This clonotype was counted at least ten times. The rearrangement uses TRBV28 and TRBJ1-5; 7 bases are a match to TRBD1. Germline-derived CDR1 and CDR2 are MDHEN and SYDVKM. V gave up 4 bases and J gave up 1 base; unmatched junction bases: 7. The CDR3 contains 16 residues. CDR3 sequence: CASSSYRDRSNQPQHF. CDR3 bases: TGTGCCAGCAGTTCATACAGGGACAGAAGCAATCAGCCCCAGCATTTT.

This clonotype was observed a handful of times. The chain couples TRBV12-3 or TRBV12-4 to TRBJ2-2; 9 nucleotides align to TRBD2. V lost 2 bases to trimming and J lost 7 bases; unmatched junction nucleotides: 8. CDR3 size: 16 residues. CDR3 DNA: TGTGCCAGCAGTTTAAGGGCTAGCGGGAAGGTCGGGGAGCTGTTTTTT. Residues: CASSLRASGKVGELFF.

CDR3 nucleotide sequence: TGTGCCAGCAGCCTAGCCGGGACAGGCTACCTTCGGGGCTACACCTTC. Protein sequence: CASSLAGTGYLRGYTF. The rearrangement links TRBV13 to TRBJ1-2, with TRBD1 identical over 8 bases. The CDR3 runs to 16 residues. Germline V gene data show CDR1 as PRHDT and CDR2 as FYEKMQ (reference sequence). The V segment lost 5 bases and the J segment 8 bases; nucleotides outside the gene matches: 16.

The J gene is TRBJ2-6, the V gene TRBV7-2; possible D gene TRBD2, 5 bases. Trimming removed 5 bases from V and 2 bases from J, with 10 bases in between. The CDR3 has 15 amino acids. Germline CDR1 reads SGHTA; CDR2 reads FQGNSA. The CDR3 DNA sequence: TGTGCCAGCAGCCCCCCTAGCCCTGGGGCCAACGTCCTGACTTTC. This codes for CASSPPSPGANVLTF. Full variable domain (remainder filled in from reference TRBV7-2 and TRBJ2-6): GAGVSQSPSNKVTEKGKDVELRCDPISGHTALYWYRQSLGQGLEFLIYFQGNSAPDKSGLPSDRFSAERTGGSVSTLTIQRTQQEDSAVYLCASSPPSPGANVLTFGAGSRLTVL.

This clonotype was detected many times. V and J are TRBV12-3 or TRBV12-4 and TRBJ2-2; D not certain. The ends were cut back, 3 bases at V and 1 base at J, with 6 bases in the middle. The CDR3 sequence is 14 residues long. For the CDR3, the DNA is TGTGCCAGCAGTTTTAGTATGAACACCGGGGAGCTGTTTTTT. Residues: CASSFSMNTGELFF.

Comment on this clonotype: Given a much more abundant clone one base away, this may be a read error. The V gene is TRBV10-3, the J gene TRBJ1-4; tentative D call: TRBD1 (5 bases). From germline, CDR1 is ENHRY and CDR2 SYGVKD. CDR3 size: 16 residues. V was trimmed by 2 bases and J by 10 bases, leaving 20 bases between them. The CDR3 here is CAISEVGRSQDGKLFF. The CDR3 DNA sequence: TGTGCCATCAGTGAGGTAGGCCGTTCACAGGATGGAAAACTGTTTTTT.

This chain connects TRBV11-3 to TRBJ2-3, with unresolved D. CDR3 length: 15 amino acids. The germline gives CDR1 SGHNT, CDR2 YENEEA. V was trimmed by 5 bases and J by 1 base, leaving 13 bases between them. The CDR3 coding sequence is TGTGCCAGCAGCGTTGGAAACACGCGCACAGATACGCAGTATTTT. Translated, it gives CASSVGNTRTDTQYF.

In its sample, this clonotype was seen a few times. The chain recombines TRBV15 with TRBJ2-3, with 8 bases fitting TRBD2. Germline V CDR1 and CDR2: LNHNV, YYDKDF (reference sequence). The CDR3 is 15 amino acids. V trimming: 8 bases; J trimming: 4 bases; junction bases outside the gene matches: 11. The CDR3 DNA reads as TGTGCCACCTTAGACGGGAGGGGGAATTCAGATACGCAGTATTTT. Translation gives CATLDGRGNSDTQYF.

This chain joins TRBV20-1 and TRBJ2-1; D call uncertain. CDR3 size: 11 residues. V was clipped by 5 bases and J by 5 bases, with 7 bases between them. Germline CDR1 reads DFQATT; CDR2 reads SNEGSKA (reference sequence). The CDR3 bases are TGCAGTGCTGAGGCCGACAATGAGCAGTTCTTC. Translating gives CSAEADNEQFF.

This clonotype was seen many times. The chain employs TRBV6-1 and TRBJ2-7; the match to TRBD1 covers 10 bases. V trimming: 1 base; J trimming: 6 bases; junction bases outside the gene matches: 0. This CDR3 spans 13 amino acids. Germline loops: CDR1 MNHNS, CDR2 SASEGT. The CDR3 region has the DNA TGTGCCAGCAGTGAAGGGGACAGGGGCGAGCAGTACTTC. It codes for CASSEGDRGEQYF.

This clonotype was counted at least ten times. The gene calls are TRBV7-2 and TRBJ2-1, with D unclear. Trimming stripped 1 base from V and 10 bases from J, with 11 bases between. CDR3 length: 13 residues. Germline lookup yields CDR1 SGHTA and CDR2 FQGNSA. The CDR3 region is CASSLEGRREQFF. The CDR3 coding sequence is TGTGCCAGCAGCTTAGAAGGTCGACGGGAGCAGTTCTTC.

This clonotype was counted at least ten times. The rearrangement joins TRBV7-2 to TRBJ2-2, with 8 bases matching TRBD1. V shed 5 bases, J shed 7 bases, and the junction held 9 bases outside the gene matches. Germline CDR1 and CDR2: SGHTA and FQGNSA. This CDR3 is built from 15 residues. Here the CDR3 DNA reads TGTGCCAGCAGCCCCCGGACAGGGAAAAACGGGGAGCTGTTTTTT. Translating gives CASSPRTGKNGELFF. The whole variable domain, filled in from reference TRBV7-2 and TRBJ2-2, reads GAGVSQSPSNKVTEKGKDVELRCDPISGHTALYWYRQSLGQGLEFLIYFQGNSAPDKSGLPSDRFSAERTGGSVSTLTIQRTQQEDSAVYLCASSPRTGKNGELFFGEGSRLTVL.

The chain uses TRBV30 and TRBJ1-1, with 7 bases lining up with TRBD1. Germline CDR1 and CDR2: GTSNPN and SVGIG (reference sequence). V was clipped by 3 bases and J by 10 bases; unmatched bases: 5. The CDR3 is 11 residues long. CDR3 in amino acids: CAWRQGVSAFF. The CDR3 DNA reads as TGTGCCTGGAGGCAGGGGGTCTCAGCTTTCTTT.

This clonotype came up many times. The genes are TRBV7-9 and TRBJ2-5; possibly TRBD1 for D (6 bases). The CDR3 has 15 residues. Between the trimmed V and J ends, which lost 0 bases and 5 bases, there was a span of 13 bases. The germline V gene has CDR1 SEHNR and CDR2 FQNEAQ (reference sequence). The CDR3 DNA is TGTGCCAGCAGCTTAGCCATACAGGGAGATGAGACCCAGTACTTC. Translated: CASSLAIQGDETQYF.